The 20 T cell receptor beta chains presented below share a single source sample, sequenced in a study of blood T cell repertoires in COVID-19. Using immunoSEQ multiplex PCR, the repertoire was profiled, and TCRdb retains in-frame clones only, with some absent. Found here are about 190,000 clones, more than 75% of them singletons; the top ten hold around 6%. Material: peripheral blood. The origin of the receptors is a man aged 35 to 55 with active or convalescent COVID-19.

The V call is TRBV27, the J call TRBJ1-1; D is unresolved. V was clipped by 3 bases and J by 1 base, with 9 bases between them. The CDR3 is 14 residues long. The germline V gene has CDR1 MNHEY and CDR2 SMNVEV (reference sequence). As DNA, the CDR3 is TGTGCCAGCAGTTTGATTCGAGGGAACACTGAAGCTTTCTTT. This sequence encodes CASSLIRGNTEAFF.

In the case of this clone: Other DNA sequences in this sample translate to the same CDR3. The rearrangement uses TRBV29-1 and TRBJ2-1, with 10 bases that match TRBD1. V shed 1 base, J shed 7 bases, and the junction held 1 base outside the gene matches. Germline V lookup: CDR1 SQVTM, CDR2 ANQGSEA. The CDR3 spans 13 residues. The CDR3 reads CSVEGDRGNEQFF. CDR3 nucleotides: TGCAGCGTTGAAGGGGACAGGGGTAATGAGCAGTTCTTC.

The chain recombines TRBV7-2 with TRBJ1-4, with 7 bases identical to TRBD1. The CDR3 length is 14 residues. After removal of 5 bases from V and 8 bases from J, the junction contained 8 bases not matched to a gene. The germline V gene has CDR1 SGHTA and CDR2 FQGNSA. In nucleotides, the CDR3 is TGTGCCAGCAGCCCCGACAGGGTTAGGGAAAAACTGTTTTTT. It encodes CASSPDRVREKLFF. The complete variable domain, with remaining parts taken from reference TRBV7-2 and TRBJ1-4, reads GAGVSQSPSNKVTEKGKDVELRCDPISGHTALYWYRQSLGQGLEFLIYFQGNSAPDKSGLPSDRFSAERTGGSVSTLTIQRTQQEDSAVYLCASSPDRVREKLFFGSGTQLSVL.

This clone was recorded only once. CDR3 sequence reads: CASSQDATGHSYEQYF. CDR3 nucleotides: TGTGCCAGCAGCCAAGATGCGACAGGGCACTCCTACGAGCAGTACTTC. The chain carries TRBV3-1 (or the pseudogene TRBV3-2) and TRBJ2-7; TRBD1 matches at 7 bases. Trimming removed 0 bases from V and 0 bases from J; junction bases left unmatched: 5. Germline V gene sequence: CDR1 LGHDT, CDR2 YNNKEL (reference sequence). This CDR3 contains 16 residues.

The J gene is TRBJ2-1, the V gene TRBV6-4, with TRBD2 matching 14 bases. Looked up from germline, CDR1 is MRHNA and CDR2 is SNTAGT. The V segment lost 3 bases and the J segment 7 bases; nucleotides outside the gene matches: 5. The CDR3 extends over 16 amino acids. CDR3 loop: CASSERLAGGQNEQFF. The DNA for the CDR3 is TGTGCCAGCAGTGAACGACTAGCGGGGGGGCAGAATGAGCAGTTCTTC.

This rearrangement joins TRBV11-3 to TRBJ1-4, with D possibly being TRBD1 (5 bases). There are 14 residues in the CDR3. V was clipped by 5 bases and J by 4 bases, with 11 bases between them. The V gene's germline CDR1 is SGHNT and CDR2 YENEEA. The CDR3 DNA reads TGTGCCAGCAGCCCGGGGGTAGTTAATGAAAAACTGTTTTTT. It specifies CASSPGVVNEKLFF.

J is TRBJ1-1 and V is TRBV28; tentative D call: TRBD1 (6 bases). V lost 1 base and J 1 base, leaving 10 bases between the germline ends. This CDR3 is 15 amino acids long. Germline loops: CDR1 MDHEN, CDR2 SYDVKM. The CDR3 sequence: CASSLSGHWNTEAFF. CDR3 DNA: TGTGCCAGCAGTTTATCGGGACACTGGAACACTGAAGCTTTCTTT.

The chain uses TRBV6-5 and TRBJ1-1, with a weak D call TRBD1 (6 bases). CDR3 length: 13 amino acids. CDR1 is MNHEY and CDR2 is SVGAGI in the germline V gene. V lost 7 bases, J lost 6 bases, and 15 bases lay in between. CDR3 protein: CASNPDRIAEAFF. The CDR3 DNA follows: TGTGCCAGCAACCCTGACAGGATCGCTGAAGCTTTCTTT.

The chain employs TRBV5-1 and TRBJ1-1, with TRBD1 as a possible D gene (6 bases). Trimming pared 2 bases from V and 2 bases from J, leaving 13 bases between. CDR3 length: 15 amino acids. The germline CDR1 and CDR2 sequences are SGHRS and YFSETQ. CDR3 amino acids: CASSLRTAANTEAFF. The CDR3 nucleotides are TGCGCCAGCAGCTTAAGGACAGCGGCAAACACTGAAGCTTTCTTT.

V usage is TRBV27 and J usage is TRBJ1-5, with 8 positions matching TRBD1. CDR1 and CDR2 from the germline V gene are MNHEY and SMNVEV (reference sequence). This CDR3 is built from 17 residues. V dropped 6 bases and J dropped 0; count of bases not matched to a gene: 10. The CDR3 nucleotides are TGTGCCAGCAGCGCAGGGGGCAGAGCATATAGCAATCAGCCCCAGCATTTT. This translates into CASSAGGRAYSNQPQHF.

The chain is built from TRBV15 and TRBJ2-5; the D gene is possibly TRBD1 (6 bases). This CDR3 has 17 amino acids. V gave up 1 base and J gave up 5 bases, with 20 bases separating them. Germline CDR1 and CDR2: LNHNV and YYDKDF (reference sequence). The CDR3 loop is CATSRGLLQGAAETQYF. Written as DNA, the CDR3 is TGTGCCACCAGCAGAGGGCTTTTACAGGGTGCAGCCGAGACCCAGTACTTC.

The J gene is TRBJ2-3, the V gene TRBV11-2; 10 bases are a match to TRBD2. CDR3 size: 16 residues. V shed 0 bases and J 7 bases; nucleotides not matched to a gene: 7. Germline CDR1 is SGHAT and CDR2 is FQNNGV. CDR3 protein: CASSLDRAGGENTQYF. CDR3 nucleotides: TGTGCCAGCAGCTTAGACCGAGCGGGAGGGGAGAATACGCAGTATTTT.

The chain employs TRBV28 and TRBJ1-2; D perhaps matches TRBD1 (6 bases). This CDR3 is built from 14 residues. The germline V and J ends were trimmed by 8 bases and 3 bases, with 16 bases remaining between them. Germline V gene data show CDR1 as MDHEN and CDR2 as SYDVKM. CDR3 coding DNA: TGTGCCAGCTTGGGGGCAGTTCAGGACTATGGCTACACCTTC. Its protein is CASLGAVQDYGYTF.

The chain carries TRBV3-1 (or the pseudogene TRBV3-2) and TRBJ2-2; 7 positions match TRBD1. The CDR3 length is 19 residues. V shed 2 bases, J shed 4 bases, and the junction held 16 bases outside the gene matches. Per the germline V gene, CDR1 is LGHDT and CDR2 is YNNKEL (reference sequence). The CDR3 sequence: CASSQLRPRDSRVTGELFF. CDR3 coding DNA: TGTGCCAGCAGCCAACTCCGTCCTCGGGACAGTCGGGTCACCGGGGAGCTGTTTTTT.

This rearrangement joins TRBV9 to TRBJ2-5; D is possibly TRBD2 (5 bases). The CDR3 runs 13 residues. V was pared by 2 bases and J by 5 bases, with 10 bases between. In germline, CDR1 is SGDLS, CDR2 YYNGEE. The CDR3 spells CASSVASRETQYF. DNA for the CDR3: TGTGCCAGCAGCGTGGCTAGCAGGGAGACCCAGTACTTC.

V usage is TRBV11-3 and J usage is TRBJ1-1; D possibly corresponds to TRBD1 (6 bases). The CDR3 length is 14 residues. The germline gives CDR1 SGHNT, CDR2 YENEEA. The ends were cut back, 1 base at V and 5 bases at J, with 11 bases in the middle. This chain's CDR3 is CASSLAQGWTEAFF. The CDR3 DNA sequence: TGTGCCAGCAGCTTAGCTCAGGGGTGGACTGAAGCTTTCTTT.

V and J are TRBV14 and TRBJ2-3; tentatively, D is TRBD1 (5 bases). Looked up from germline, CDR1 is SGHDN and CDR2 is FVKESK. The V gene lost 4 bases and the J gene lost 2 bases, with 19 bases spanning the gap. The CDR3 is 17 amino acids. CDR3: CASSPQGKGPHTDTQYF. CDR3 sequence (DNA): TGTGCCAGCAGCCCCCAGGGCAAGGGGCCACACACAGATACGCAGTATTTT.

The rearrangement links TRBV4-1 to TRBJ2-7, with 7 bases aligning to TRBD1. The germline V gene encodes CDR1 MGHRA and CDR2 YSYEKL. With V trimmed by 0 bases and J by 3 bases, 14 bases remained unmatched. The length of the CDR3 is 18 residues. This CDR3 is CASSQDGDRSTPIYEQYF. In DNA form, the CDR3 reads TGCGCCAGCAGCCAAGATGGGGACAGATCAACCCCGATCTACGAGCAGTACTTC.

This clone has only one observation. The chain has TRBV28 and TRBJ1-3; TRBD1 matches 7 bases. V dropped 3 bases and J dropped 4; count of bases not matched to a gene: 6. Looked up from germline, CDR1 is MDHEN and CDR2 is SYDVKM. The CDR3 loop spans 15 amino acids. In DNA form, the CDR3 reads TGTGCCAGCAGTTTCACGACAGGGCTCGGAAACACCATATATTTT. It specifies CASSFTTGLGNTIYF.

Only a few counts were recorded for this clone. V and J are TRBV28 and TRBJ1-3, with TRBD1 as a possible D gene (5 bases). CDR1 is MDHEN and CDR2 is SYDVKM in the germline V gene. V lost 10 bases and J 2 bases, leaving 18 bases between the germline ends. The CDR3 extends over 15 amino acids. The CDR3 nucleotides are TGTGCCACCGCCCCCCGGGGGAGAACTGGAAACACCATATATTTT. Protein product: CATAPRGRTGNTIYF.